The entry below describes one T cell receptor beta chain. As yet, its antigen is unknown. This sample is part of a study of T cells in localized non-small cell lung cancer. Measured with immunoSEQ multiplex PCR; TCRdb has only the in-frame clones, and not every one. The sample has some 56,000 clones, 70% to 90% seen once. Whole-study findings and limits: The appearance of a median roughly 53 of the top 100 tumor clones was seen in adjacent lung. There was higher T cell clonality in uninvolved adjacent lung than in tumor, and it was highest there. The study sequenced only one region of the tumor. As a result, intratumor heterogeneity could not be excluded and remains possible.

The germline V and J ends were trimmed by 1 base and 7 bases, with 12 bases remaining between them. The germline V gene encodes CDR1 GTSNPN and CDR2 SVGIG (reference sequence). The CDR3 extends over 13 amino acids. The J gene is TRBJ2-3, the V gene TRBV30; the D is unclear. Source: peripheral blood, taken before any cancer treatment. The receptor was derived from a woman aged 35-75 years with stage I lung adenocarcinoma. The CDR3 sequence is CAWSAFDGYTQYF. The CDR3 nucleotides are TGTGCCTGGAGTGCCTTCGACGGATATACGCAGTATTTT.